This TCR beta chain emerged from a study of T cells expressing NK-cell markers. The CDR3 has 14 amino acids. Per germline, CDR1 SQVTM and CDR2 ANQGSEA. TCRdb re-called the 5' RACE reads; every CDR3 protein appears as one record, without DNA. The table for this sample gives a few hundred thousand distinct CDR3 sequences. This chain links TRBV29-1 with TRBJ1-2; the D call from TCRdb, TRBD1, cannot be confirmed without DNA. Material: blood T cells: a sorted CD56 or NKG2C T cell subset, CD4+ or CD8+ T cells, or bulk PBMC T cells (not recorded which). The TCR originated in a young man in good health. CDR3 region: CSVEPRQADYGYTF.